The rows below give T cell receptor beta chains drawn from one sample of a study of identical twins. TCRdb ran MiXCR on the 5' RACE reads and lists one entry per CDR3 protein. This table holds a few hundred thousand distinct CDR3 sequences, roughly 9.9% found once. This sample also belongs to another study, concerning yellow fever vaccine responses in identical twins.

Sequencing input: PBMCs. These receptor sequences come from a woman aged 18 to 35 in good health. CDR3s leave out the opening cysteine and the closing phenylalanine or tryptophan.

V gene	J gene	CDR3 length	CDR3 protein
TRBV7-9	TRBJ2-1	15	ASSLVSGAFSYNEQF
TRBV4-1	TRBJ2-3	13	ASSQVVGVADTQY
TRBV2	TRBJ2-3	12	ASRKDLATDTQY
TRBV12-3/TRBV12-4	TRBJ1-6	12	ASSFDSQGSPLH
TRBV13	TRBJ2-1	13	ASSLESEGVNEQF
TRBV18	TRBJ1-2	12	ASSPISEGYGYT
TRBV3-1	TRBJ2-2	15	ASSTLGSGGAVGELF
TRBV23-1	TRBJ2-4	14	ASNTDRKLAKNIQY
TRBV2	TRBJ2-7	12	ASSGQGLTYEQY
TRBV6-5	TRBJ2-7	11	ASSYKGDYEQY
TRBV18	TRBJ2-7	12	ASFLTSGSYEQY
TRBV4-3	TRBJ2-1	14	ASSQDLAGAYNEQF
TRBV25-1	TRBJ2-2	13	ASSRQGRNTGELF
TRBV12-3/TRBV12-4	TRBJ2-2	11	ASTAGVTGELF
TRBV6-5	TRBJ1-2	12	ASSYSIGDYGYT
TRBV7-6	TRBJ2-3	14	ASSTFRGSGPDTQY
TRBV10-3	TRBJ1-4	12	AISPDRGVEKLF
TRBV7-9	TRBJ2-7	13	ASSVDRGHTYEQY
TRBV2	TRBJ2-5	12	ASSEATGRKTQY
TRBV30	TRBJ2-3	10	AFRVSTDTQY
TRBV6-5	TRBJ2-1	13	ASSYSGGPSNEQF
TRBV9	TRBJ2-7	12	ASSATGVGREQY
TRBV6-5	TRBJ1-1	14	ASSYGQRDLRTEAF
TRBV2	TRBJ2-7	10	ASSEAGRGSS
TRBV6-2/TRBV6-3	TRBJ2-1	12	ASSYSTSSVEQF
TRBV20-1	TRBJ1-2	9	SAAGGGGYT
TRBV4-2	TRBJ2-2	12	ASSRIGLAGELF
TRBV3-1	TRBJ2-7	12	ASSQTTQGGEQY
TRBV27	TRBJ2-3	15	ASSSNIAGISTDTQY
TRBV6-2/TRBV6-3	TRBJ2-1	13	ASTGGSGNYNEQF
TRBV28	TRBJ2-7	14	ASSSPSDRWSYEQY
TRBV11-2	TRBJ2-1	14	ASSFTGQGIYNEQF
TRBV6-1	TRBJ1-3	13	ASRQGLTSGNTIY
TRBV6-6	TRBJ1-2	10	ASRSLSYGYT
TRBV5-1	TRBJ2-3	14	ASSSQPLGGADTQY
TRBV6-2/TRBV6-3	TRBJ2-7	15	ASRRLLRREGIYEQY
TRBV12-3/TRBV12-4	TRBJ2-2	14	ASSSRPGLYTGELF
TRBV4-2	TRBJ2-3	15	ASSQEYGRTTTDTQY
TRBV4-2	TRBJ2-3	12	ASSRGGQGDTQY
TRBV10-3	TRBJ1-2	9	AIKKHYGYT
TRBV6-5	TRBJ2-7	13	ASSYTQATAYEQY
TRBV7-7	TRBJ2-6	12	ASSLEVGANVLT
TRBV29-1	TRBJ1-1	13	SATYVGTLNTEAF
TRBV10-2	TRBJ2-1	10	ATGDPFGEQF
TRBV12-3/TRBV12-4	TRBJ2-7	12	ASSNRYGTYEQY
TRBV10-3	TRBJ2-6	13	AISPQDSGANVLT
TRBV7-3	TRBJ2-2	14	ASSSGTGGLSGELF
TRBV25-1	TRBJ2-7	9	ASSGTYEQY
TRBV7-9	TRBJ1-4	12	ASSKPDRDEKLF
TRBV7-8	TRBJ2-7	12	ASKDDTASYEQY